This T cell receptor (beta chain) is from a study of radiation and T cells in renal cell carcinoma. Noted time point: blood 2 weeks post-SBRT. Treatment denoted: 15 Gy SBRT to primary tumor, nephrectomy 4 weeks later. TCRdb's copy holds only in-frame clones and misses some; the assay was immunoSEQ multiplex PCR. This table has 150,000 to 180,000 clones, roughly 87% appearing once. CDR1 is SQVTM and CDR2 is ANQGSEA in the germline V gene. Between the trimmed V and J ends, which lost 8 bases and 1 base, there was a span of 13 bases. The CDR3 extends over 13 amino acids. The sample here was blood, taken from a patient whose treatment included radiotherapy and nephrectomy. The receptor was derived from a woman in her fifties or sixties with renal cell carcinoma. The rearrangement joins TRBV29-1 to TRBJ2-3, with a possible D match to TRBD1 (6 bases). The CDR3, as DNA: TGCAGCACCCGACAGGTCCGCACAGATACGCAGTATTTT. Translating it yields CSTRQVRTDTQYF.